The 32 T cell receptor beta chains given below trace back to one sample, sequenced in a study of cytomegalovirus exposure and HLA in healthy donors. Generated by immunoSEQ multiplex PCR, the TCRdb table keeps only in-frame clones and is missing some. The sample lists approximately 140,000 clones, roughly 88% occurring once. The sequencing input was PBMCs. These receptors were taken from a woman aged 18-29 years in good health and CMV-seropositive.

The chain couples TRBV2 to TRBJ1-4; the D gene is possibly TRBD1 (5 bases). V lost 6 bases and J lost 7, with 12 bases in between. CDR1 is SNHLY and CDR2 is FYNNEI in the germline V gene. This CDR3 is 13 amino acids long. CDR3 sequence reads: CASRYTGGEKLFF. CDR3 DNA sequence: TGTGCCAGCAGGTACACAGGTGGTGAAAAACTGTTTTTT.

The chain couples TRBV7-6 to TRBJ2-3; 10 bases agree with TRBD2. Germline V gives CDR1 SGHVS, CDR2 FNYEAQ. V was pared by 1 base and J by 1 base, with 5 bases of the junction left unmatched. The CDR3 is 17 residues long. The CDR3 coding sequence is TGTGCCAGCAGCTTAGGCCGACTAGCGGGCGGCACAGATACGCAGTATTTT. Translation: CASSLGRLAGGTDTQYF.

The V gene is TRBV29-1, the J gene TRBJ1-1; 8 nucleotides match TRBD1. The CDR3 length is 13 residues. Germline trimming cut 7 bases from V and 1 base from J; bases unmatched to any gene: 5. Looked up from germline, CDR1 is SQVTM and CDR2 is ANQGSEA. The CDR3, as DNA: TGCAGCGCCTCCGGGACAGGGAACACTGAAGCTTTCTTT. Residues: CSASGTGNTEAFF. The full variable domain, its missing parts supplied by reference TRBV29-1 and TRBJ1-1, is SAVISQKPSRDICQRGTSLTIQCQVDSQVTMMFWYRQQPGQSLTLIATANQGSEATYESGFVIDKFPISRPNLTFSTLTVSNMSPEDSSIYLCSASGTGNTEAFFGQGTRLTVV.

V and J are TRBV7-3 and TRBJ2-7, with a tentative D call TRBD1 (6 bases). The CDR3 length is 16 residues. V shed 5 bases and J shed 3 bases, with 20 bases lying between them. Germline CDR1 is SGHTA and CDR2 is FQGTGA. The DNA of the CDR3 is TGTGCCAGCAGCCTCCTCCCCGGGACACGGATCTACGAGCAGTACTTC. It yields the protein CASSLLPGTRIYEQYF.

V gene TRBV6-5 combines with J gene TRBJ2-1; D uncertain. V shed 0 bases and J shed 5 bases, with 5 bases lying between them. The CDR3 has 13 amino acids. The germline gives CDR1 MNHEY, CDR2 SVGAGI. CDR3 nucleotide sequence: TGTGCCAGCAGTTACTCCAGGCACAATGAGCAGTTCTTC. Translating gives CASSYSRHNEQFF.

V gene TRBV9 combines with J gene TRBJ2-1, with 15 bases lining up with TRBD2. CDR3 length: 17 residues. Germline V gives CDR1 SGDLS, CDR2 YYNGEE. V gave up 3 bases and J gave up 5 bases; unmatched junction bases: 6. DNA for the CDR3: TGTGCCAGCAGCGCTGGACTAGCGGGGGGGCCGAACAATGAGCAGTTCTTC. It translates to CASSAGLAGGPNNEQFF.

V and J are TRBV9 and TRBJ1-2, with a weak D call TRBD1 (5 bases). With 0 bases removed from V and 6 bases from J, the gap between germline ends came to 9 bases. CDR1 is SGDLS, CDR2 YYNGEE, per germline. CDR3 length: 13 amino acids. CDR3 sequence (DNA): TGTGCCAGCAGCGTAGGGGGCTCCAATGGCTACACCTTC. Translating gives CASSVGGSNGYTF.

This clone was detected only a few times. This CDR3 is CAWRSGTGGSPLHF. CDR3 in DNA: TGTGCCTGGAGGTCGGGGACAGGGGGCTCACCCCTCCACTTT. V and J are TRBV30 and TRBJ1-6, with 12 bases aligning to TRBD1. V dropped 3 bases and J dropped 10; count of bases not matched to a gene: 4. The CDR3 contains 14 residues. Germline CDR1 reads GTSNPN; CDR2 reads SVGIG (reference sequence). The full variable domain, rest sourced from reference TRBV30 and TRBJ1-6, is SQTIHQWPATLVQPVGSPLSLECTVEGTSNPNLYWYRQAAGRGLQLLFYSVGIGQISSEVPQNLSASRPQDRQFILSSKKLLLSDSGFYLCAWRSGTGGSPLHFGNGTRLTVT.

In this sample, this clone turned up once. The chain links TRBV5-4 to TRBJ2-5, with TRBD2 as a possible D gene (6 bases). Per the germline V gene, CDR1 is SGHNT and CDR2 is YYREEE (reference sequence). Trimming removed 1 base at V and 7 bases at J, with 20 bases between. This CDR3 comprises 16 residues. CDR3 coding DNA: TGTGCCAGCAGCTTGAAAGGGGCTAGCGCGGTGGGGACCCAGTACTTC. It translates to CASSLKGASAVGTQYF.

CDR3 in DNA: TGTGCCAGTAGGTCCACAGGGGGCGTTTCAGATACGCAGTATTTT. This sequence encodes CASRSTGGVSDTQYF. This chain connects TRBV19 to TRBJ2-3; 9 positions match TRBD1. Unmatched junction bases numbered 8, after V lost 6 bases and J lost 4 bases. The CDR3 consists of 15 residues. Germline V lookup: CDR1 LNHDA, CDR2 SQIVND (reference sequence). The whole variable domain, filled in from reference TRBV19 and TRBJ2-3, reads DGGITQSPKYLFRKEGQNVTLSCEQNLNHDAMYWYRQDPGQGLRLIYYSQIVNDFQKGDIAEGYSVSREKKESFPLTVTSAQKNPTAFYLCASRSTGGVSDTQYFGPGTRLTVL.

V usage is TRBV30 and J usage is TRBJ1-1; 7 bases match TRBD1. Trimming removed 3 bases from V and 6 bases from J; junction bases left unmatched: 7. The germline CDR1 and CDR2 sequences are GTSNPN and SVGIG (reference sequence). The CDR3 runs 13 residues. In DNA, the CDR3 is TGTGCCTGGAGGGATGGACAGGTTGCTGAAGCTTTCTTT. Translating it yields CAWRDGQVAEAFF.

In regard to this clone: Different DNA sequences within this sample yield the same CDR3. CDR3 residues: CASSGGTGSYEQYF. In DNA, the CDR3 is TGTGCCAGCAGTGGGGGGACAGGGTCCTACGAGCAGTACTTC. The chain links TRBV2 to TRBJ2-7; 9 nucleotides align to TRBD1. The V gene end was trimmed by 4 bases and the J gene end by 1 base; junction bases not matched to a gene: 2. Per the germline V gene, CDR1 is SNHLY and CDR2 is FYNNEI. The CDR3 has 14 residues.

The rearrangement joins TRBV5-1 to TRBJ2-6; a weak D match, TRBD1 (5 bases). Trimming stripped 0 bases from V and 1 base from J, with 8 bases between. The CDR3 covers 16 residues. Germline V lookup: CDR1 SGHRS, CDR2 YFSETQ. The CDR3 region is CASSLGDSSGANVLTF. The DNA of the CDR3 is TGCGCCAGCAGCTTGGGAGACAGTTCTGGGGCCAACGTCCTGACTTTC.

CDR3 nucleotides: TGCGCCAGCAGGTCCGGGACAGCCTCCTACAATGAGCAGTTCTTC. Protein sequence: CASRSGTASYNEQFF. The chain combines TRBV5-1 with TRBJ2-1; 7 bases match TRBD1. The trim removed 5 bases at V and 0 bases at J, leaving 5 bases unmatched. Germline CDR1 and CDR2: SGHRS and YFSETQ. The CDR3 runs to 15 residues.

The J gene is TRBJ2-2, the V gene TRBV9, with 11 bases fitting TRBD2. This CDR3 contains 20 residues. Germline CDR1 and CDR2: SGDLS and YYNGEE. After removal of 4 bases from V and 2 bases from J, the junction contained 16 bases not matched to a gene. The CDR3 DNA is TGTGCCAGCAGCTCAAGCCCGGGACAGGGACTAGCGGAAAACACCGGGGAGCTGTTTTTT. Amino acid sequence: CASSSSPGQGLAENTGELFF.

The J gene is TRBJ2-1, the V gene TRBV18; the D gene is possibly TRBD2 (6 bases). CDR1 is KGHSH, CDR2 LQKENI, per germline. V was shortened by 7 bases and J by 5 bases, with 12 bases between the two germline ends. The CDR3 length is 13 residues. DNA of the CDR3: TGTGCCAGCTTGCGGGACTGGGACAATGAGCAGTTCTTC. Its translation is CASLRDWDNEQFF. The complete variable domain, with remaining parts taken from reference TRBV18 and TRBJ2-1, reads NAGVMQNPRHLVRRRGQEARLRCSPMKGHSHVYWYRQLPEEGLKFMVYLQKENIIDESGMPKERFSAEFPKEGPSILRIQQVVRGDSAAYFCASLRDWDNEQFFGPGTRLTVL.

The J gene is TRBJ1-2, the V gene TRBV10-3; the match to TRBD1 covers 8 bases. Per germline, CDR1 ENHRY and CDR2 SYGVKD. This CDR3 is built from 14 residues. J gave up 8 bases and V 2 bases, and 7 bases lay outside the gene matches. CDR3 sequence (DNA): TGTGCCATCAGTGAGGGACAGGGCCGAGGGGGCTACACCTTC. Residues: CAISEGQGRGGYTF.

CDR3 protein: CASSLGGGAYEQYF. The DNA for the CDR3 is TGTGCCAGCAGCTTAGGCGGGGGGGCGTACGAGCAGTACTTC. This rearrangement joins TRBV7-2 to TRBJ2-7; 9 bases map to TRBD2. Germline V CDR1 and CDR2: SGHTA, FQGNSA. The ends lost 1 base at V and 4 bases at J; junction bases unmatched: 2. This CDR3 comprises 14 residues.

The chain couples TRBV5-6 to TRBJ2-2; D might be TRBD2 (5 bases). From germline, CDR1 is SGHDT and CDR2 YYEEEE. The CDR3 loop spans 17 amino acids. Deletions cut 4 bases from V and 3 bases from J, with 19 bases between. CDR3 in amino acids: CASSGSLGPYDTGELFF. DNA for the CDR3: TGTGCCAGCAGCGGGAGCTTAGGTCCATACGACACCGGGGAGCTGTTTTTT.

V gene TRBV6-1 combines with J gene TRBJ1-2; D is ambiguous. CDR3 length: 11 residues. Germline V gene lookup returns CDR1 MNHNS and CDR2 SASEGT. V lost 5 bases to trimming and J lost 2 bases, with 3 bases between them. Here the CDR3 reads CASSQNYGYTF. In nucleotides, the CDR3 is TGTGCCAGCAGTCAGAACTATGGCTACACCTTC.

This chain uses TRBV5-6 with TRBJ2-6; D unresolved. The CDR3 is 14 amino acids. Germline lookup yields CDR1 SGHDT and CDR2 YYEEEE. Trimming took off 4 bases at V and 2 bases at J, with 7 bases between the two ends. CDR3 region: CASSTTAGANVLTF. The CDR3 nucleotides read TGTGCCAGCAGCACAACAGCTGGGGCCAACGTCCTGACTTTC.

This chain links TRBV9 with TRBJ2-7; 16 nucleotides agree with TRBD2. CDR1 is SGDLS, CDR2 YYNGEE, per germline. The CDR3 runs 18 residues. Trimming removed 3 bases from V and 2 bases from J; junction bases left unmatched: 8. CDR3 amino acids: CASSGSGLAGGLAYEQYF. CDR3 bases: TGTGCCAGCAGCGGATCGGGACTAGCGGGGGGGCTCGCCTACGAGCAGTACTTC.

The CDR3 region has the DNA TGTGCCAGCAGGGGACAGGGGCAGACCTACGAGCAGTACTTC. Its protein is CASRGQGQTYEQYF. The chain links TRBV27 to TRBJ2-7, with 10 bases lining up with TRBD1. The CDR3 contains 14 residues. The V segment lost 6 bases and the J segment 2 bases; nucleotides outside the gene matches: 4. Germline CDR1 and CDR2: MNHEY and SMNVEV (reference sequence).

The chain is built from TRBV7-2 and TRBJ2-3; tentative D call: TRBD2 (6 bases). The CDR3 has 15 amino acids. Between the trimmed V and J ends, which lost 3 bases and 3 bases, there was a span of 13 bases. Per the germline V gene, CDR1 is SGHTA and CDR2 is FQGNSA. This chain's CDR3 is CASSFGGGGTDTQYF. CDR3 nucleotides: TGTGCCAGCAGCTTCGGTGGGGGAGGAACAGATACGCAGTATTTT.

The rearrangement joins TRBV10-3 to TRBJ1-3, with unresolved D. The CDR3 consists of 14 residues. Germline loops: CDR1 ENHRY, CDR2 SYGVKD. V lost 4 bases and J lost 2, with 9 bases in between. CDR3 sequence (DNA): TGTGCCATCAGTGCGGAGAAGACTGGAAACACCATATATTTT. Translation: CAISAEKTGNTIYF.

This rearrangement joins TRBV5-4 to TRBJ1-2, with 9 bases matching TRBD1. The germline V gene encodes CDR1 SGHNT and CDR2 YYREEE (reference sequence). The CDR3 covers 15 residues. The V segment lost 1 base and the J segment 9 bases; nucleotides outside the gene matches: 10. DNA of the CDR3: TGTGCCAGCAGCTTGTCGGGACAGGGTTATTATCGCTACACCTTC. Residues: CASSLSGQGYYRYTF.

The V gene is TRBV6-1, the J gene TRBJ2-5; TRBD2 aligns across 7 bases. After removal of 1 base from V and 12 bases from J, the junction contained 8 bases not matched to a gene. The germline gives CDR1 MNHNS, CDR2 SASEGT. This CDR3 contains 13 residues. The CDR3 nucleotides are TGTGCCAGCAGTGAAGAGGCCGGGACTACCGAGTACTTC. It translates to CASSEEAGTTEYF.

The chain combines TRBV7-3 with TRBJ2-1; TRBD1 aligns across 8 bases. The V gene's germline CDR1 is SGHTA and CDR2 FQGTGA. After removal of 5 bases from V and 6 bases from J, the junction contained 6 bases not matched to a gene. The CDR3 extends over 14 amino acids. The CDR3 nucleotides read TGTGCCAGCAGCAGACAGGGGAATGGCAATGAGCAGTTCTTC. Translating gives CASSRQGNGNEQFF.

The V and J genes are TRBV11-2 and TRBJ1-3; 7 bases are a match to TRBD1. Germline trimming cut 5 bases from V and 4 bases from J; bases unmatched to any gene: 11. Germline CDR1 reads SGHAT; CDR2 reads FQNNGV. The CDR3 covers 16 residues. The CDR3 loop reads CASSKAGQGVGNTIYF. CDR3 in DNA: TGTGCCAGCAGCAAGGCCGGTCAGGGGGTCGGAAACACCATATATTTT.

This CDR3 is CASSQTPNTEAFF. CDR3 in DNA: TGCGCCAGCAGTCAAACACCTAACACTGAAGCTTTCTTT. V gene TRBV23-1 combines with J gene TRBJ1-1; D remains unclear. TRBV23-1 is assigned to the ORF class and has an uncertain function. There are 13 residues in the CDR3. V was pared by 2 bases and J by 2 bases, with 6 bases between.

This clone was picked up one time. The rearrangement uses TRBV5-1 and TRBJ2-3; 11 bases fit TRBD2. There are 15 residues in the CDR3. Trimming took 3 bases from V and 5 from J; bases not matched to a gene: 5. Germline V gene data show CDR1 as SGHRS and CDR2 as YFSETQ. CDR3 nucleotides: TGCGCCAGCAGCTCTAGCGGGGGGCGTGGAGATACGCAGTATTTT. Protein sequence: CASSSSGGRGDTQYF.

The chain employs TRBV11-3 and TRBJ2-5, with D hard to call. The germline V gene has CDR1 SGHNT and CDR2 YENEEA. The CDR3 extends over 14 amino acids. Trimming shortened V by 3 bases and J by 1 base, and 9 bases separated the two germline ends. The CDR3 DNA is TGTGCCAGCAGCTTTGTTGCAGGCCAAGAGACCCAGTACTTC. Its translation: CASSFVAGQETQYF.